This TCR beta chain was recorded in a study of blood T cell repertoires in COVID-19. Study-level information: Material from acute and convalescent COVID-19 was sourced from the United States, Italy and Spain. Sources were T cells, B-cell-depleted T cells, or PBMCs; the material itself was cDNA or gDNA.

Authors' processing steps: Reference gene primer amplification yielded estimated nucleated cell counts. The assay was immunoSEQ multiplex PCR, and TCRdb's table has in-frame clones only and misses some. The DNA gave D and trimming, while V, J and clone size come from that table. The sample holds approximately 160,000 clones, roughly 84% seen once. This clone was picked up one time. Germline V lookup: CDR1 LNHDA, CDR2 SQIVND (reference sequence). With 6 bases clipped from V and 2 bases from J, the junction kept 4 bases outside the gene matches. This CDR3 has 14 amino acids. This TCR was sampled from a man between 18 and 35 years old with active or convalescent COVID-19. The V call is TRBV19, the J call TRBJ2-1, with 7 positions matching TRBD1. Sequencing was carried out using peripheral blood. This CDR3 reads CASREQGTYNEQFF. For the CDR3, the DNA is TGTGCCAGTAGGGAACAGGGGACCTACAATGAGCAGTTCTTC.